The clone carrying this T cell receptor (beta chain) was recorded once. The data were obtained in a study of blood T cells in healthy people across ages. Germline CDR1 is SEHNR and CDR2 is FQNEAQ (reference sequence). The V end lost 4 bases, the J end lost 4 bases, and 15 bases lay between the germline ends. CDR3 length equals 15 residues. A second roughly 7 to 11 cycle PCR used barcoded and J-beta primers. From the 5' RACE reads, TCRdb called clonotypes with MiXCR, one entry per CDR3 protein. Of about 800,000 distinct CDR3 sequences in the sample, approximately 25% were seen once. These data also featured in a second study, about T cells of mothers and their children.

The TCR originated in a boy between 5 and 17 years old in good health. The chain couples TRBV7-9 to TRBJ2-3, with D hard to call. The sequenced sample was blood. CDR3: CASSWAQDLSDTQYF. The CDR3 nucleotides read TGTGCCAGCAGCTGGGCCCAAGATTTGTCAGATACGCAGTATTTT.